The clone carrying this T cell receptor (beta chain) was detected only once. Its antigen is currently unknown. Looked up from germline, CDR1 is MNHEY and CDR2 is SVGAGI. With 5 bases clipped from V and 7 bases from J, the junction kept 10 bases outside the gene matches. This CDR3 comprises 15 residues. The data are from a study of T cell responses to AZD1222 COVID-19 vaccine. Points from the study as a whole: The sample set comprised mostly white British donors with more females, and clonal diversity was possibly underestimated. Seropositivity was recorded at baseline in only six AZD1222 recipients. It was only after the peak T cell response that any repertoires were sampled. Reports indicate that nearly half of spike-specific TCRs are directed at unmutated variant regions.

Libraries were prepared by immunoSEQ multiplex PCR; TCRdb keeps only in-frame clonotypes and omits some of them. The top ten clones hold 5.5% of a sample with under 200,000 clones, 85% to 90% of them seen once. The sample here was peripheral blood, taken on day 0 of AZD1222 vaccination. This chain links TRBV6-5 with TRBJ2-5; 10 bases agree with TRBD1. The TCR comes from an adult in good health. In DNA form, the CDR3 reads TGTGCCAGCAGTCTTCCGGGACAGGGGACGGGGACCCAGTACTTC. The encoded protein is CASSLPGQGTGTQYF.